A single sample gave rise to the 11 T cell receptor beta chains below, sequenced in a study of blood T cell repertoires in COVID-19 (dated by TCRdb to the early 2020s). The library relied on the immunoSEQ multiplex PCR assay. TCRdb took over this immuneACCESS table, retaining in-frame rearrangements with V and J assigned. Such tables are incomplete; in checked studies, under half of the missing clones stem from an unresolved V gene, and the remainder is unexplained. This sample holds about 400,000 clones; 80% to 90% were observed only once. The ten biggest clones cover approximately 1.4% of the sample. The sample was peripheral blood. Every receptor here comes from a woman aged 25 to 39 with active or convalescent COVID-19.

The CDR3 sequence: CASSAPTANEQFF. The CDR3 nucleotides read TGTGCCAGCAGCGCGCCGACAGCGAATGAGCAGTTCTTC. The chain has TRBV13 and TRBJ2-1; possible D gene TRBD1, 5 bases. CDR1 and CDR2 from the germline V gene are PRHDT and FYEKMQ (reference sequence). The CDR3 runs 13 residues. V gave up 5 bases and J gave up 7 bases, with 12 bases separating them.

The rearrangement uses TRBV19 and TRBJ2-1; 9 positions agree with TRBD2. V lost 5 bases, J lost 4 bases, and 9 bases stayed unmatched. The CDR3 consists of 16 residues. The germline CDR1 and CDR2 sequences are LNHDA and SQIVND (reference sequence). CDR3: CASSDHSGSGYNEQFF. DNA of the CDR3: TGTGCCAGTAGTGACCATAGCGGGAGCGGGTACAATGAGCAGTTCTTC.

V and J are TRBV12-3 or TRBV12-4 and TRBJ1-5; D unclear. Trimming pared 6 bases from V and 1 base from J, leaving 7 bases between. The CDR3 is 13 amino acids. CDR3 sequence: CASRSSSNQPQHF. CDR3 DNA: TGTGCCAGCAGATCAAGCAGCAATCAGCCCCAGCATTTT.

This chain joins TRBV12-3 or TRBV12-4 and TRBJ2-1; TRBD1 might be the D (6 bases). The CDR3 covers 13 residues. Trimming took off 6 bases at V and 8 bases at J, with 14 bases between the two ends. The CDR3 DNA sequence: TGTGCCAGCAGGACGTCAGGGGTCGATGAGCAGTTCTTC. This encodes CASRTSGVDEQFF.

The rearrangement links TRBV11-2 to TRBJ2-7, with D possibly being TRBD1 (5 bases). V dropped 0 bases and J dropped 4 bases, with 19 bases sitting between them. CDR3 size: 17 residues. CDR1 is SGHAT, CDR2 FQNNGV, per germline. The CDR3 coding sequence is TGTGCCAGCAGCTTAGACTCTTTTGGGCAGGGCAGGTACGAGCAGTACTTC. This gives the protein CASSLDSFGQGRYEQYF.

This clone was detected only once. The J gene is TRBJ1-4, the V gene TRBV2; D call uncertain. Germline V gene data show CDR1 as SNHLY and CDR2 as FYNNEI. The CDR3 has 12 residues. Trimming removed 5 bases from V and 8 bases from J, with 9 bases in between. The CDR3 bases are TGTGCCAGCAGTCCTTGGGCGGAAAAACTGTTTTTT. Translating it yields CASSPWAEKLFF.

This clone was detected a few times. The rearrangement uses TRBV4-2 and TRBJ2-1, with D possibly TRBD2 on 6 matching bases. Germline CDR1 is LGHNA and CDR2 is YNFKEQ. This CDR3 has 15 amino acids. V gave up 1 base and J gave up 5 bases, with 12 bases separating them. CDR3 protein: CASSQGASVHNEQFF. The CDR3, as DNA: TGTGCCAGCAGCCAAGGAGCTAGCGTCCACAATGAGCAGTTCTTC.

The rearrangement joins TRBV4-1 to TRBJ1-5; D might be TRBD1 (5 bases). CDR3 size: 15 residues. Per germline, CDR1 MGHRA and CDR2 YSYEKL. Trimming left V 0 bases short and J 2 bases short, with 8 bases between. The CDR3 is CASSQDPRGNQPQHF. CDR3 in DNA: TGCGCCAGCAGCCAAGATCCCAGGGGCAATCAGCCCCAGCATTTT.

V gene TRBV2 combines with J gene TRBJ1-3, with 7 bases fitting TRBD1. This CDR3 has 16 amino acids. Looked up from germline, CDR1 is SNHLY and CDR2 is FYNNEI. V trimming: 2 bases; J trimming: 4 bases; junction bases outside the gene matches: 8. DNA for the CDR3: TGTGCCAGCAGTGAACTTAACAGGGGTTCCGGAAACACCATATATTTT. Translation gives CASSELNRGSGNTIYF. Together with reference TRBV2 and TRBJ1-3, the CDR3 gives the full variable domain: EPEVTQTPSHQVTQMGQEVILRCVPISNHLYFYWYRQILGQKVEFLVSFYNNEISEKSEIFDDQFSVERPDGSNFTLKIRSTKLEDSAMYFCASSELNRGSGNTIYFGEGSWLTVV.

The chain has TRBV6-5 and TRBJ2-2, with 9 bases matching TRBD2. CDR3 length: 13 residues. The germline V gene encodes CDR1 MNHEY and CDR2 SVGAGI. Unmatched junction bases numbered 2, after V lost 7 bases and J lost 5 bases. The CDR3 reads CASMGLATGELFF. The CDR3 DNA reads TGTGCCAGCATGGGACTAGCAACCGGGGAGCTGTTTTTT.

The chain uses TRBV27 and TRBJ1-2; D perhaps matches TRBD1 (5 bases). The germline gives CDR1 MNHEY, CDR2 SMNVEV (reference sequence). The CDR3 loop spans 15 amino acids. V lost 4 bases and J 3 bases, leaving 15 bases between the germline ends. CDR3 amino acids: CASSSLRTGYYGYTF. CDR3 nucleotides: TGTGCCAGCAGTTCACTTCGTACAGGATACTATGGCTACACCTTC.